The 2 T cell receptor beta chains below come from one sample, sequenced in a study of blood T cells in healthy people across ages (dated by TCRdb to the mid-2010s). Preparation of the library involved 5' RACE. The sequencer listed for this sample is Illumina HiSeq 2500. The second PCR ran for roughly 7 to 11 cycles and used a J-beta primer mix along with a sample-barcoded 5' primer. TCRdb handled the public reads itself, with Q25 trimming in fastp and clone calling in MiXCR, and kept productive beta chains. Rows matching on CDR3 protein sequence are summarized as one entry with the most common DNA and genes. Across this sample there are 710,000 or so distinct CDR3 sequences, with around 32% seen only once. Approximately 15% of the sample is in the top ten clones. The sequenced sample was blood. Receptors were obtained from a woman of 80 years or more in good health. Donor details come from another sample of the same person, matched by shared clones.

This clonotype occurred a few times. The rearrangement uses TRBV6-2 or TRBV6-3 and TRBJ1-1; D is undetermined. There are 14 residues in the CDR3. Per the germline V gene, CDR1 is MNHEY and CDR2 is SVGEGT. The V and J ends lost 3 bases and 6 bases respectively, with 14 bases between them. The CDR3 reads CASSYGLVRAEAFF. DNA of the CDR3: TGTGCCAGCAGTTATGGGCTTGTAAGGGCTGAAGCTTTCTTT.

V is TRBV7-9 and J is TRBJ2-5; D might be TRBD1 (7 bases). The assigned J gene may be wrong: the sequence end matches TRBJ2-7 better. Germline loops: CDR1 SEHNR, CDR2 FQNEAQ (reference sequence). This CDR3 has 13 residues. The CDR3 bases are TGTGCCAGCAGCCGGGACAGTAGCGGCGAGCAGTACTTC. This translates into CASSRDSSGEQYF.